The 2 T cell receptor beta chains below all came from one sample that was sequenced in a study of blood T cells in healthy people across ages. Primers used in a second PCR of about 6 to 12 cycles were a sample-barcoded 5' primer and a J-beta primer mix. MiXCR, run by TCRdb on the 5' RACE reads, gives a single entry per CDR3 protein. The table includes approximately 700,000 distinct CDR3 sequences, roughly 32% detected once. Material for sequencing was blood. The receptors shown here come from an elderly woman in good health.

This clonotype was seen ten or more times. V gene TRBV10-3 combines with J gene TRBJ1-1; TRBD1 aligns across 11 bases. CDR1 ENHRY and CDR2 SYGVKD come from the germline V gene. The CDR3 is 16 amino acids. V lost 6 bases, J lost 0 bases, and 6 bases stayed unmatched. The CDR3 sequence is CAISPGQGDMNTEAFF. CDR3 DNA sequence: TGTGCCATCAGCCCGGGACAGGGGGACATGAACACTGAAGCTTTCTTT.

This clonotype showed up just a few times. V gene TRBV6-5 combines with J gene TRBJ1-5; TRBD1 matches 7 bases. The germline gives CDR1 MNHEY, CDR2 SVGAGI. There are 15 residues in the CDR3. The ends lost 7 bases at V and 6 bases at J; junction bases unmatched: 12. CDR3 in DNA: TGTGCCAGCAAGGGCGAAGGGGGCCTAGGTCAGCCCCAGCATTTT. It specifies CASKGEGGLGQPQHF.